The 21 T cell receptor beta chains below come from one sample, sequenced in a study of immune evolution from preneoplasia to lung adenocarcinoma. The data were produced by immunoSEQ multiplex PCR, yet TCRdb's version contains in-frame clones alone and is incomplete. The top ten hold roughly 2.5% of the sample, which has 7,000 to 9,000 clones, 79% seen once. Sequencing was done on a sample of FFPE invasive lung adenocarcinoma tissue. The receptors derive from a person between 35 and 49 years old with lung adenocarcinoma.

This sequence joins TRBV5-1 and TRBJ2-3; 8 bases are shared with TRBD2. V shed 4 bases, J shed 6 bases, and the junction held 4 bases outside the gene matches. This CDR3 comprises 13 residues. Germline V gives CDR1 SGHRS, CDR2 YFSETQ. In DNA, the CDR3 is TGCGCCAGCAGCCCAGCGGGAGCTGATACGCAGTATTTT. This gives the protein CASSPAGADTQYF.

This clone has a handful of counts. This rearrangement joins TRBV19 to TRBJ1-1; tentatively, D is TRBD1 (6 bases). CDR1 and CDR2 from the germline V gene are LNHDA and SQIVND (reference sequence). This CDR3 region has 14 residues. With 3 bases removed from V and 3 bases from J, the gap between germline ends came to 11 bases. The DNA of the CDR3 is TGTGCCAGTAGTATTATGAACAGGGACACTGAAGCTTTCTTT. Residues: CASSIMNRDTEAFF. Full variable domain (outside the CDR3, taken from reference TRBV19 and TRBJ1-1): DGGITQSPKYLFRKEGQNVTLSCEQNLNHDAMYWYRQDPGQGLRLIYYSQIVNDFQKGDIAEGYSVSREKKESFPLTVTSAQKNPTAFYLCASSIMNRDTEAFFGQGTRLTVV.

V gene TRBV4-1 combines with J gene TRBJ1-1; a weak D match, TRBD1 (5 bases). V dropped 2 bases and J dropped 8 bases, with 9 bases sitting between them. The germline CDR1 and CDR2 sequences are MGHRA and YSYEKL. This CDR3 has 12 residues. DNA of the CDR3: TGCGCCAGCAGCCAACCCGGGGGGGAAGCTTTCTTT. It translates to CASSQPGGEAFF.

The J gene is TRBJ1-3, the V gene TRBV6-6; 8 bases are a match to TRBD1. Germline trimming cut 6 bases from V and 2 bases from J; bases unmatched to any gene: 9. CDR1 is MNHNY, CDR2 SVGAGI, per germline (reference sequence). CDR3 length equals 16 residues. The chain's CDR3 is CASSRTGTGTGNTIYF. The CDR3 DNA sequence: TGTGCCAGCAGCCGTACCGGGACAGGTACTGGAAACACCATATATTTT.

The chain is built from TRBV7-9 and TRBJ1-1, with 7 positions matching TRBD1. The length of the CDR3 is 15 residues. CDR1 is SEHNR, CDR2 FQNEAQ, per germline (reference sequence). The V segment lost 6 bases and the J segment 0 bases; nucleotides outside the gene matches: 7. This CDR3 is CASRAQGEVNTEAFF. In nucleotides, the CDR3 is TGTGCCAGCAGGGCTCAGGGGGAGGTGAACACTGAAGCTTTCTTT.

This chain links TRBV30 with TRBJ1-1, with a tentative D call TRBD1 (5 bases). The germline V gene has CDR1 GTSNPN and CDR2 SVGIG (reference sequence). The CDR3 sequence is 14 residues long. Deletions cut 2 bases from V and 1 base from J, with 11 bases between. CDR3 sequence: CAWSSNRKNTEAFF. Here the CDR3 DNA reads TGTGCCTGGAGTTCAAACAGGAAGAACACTGAAGCTTTCTTT.

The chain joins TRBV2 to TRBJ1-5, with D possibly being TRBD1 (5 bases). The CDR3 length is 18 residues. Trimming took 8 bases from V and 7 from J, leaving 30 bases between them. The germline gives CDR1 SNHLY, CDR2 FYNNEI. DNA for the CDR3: TGTGCCAGCTCACGGGTAGGGTCAGGGCGGGGATCTGTGCAGCCCCAGCATTTT. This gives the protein CASSRVGSGRGSVQPQHF.

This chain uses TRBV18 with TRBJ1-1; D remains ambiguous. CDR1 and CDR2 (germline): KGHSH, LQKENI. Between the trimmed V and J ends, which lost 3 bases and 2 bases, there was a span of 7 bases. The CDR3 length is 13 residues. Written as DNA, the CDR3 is TGTGCCAGCTCACCTCGAGAAAACACTGAAGCTTTCTTT. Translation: CASSPRENTEAFF.

In DNA, the CDR3 is TGTGCCAGCTCACCGGACAGGGTAAGGGATGAGCAGTTCTTC. As protein: CASSPDRVRDEQFF. The V and J genes are TRBV18 and TRBJ2-1; 8 positions match TRBD1. The CDR3 runs 14 residues. The trim removed 3 bases at V and 8 bases at J, leaving 6 bases unmatched. Germline lookup yields CDR1 KGHSH and CDR2 LQKENI.

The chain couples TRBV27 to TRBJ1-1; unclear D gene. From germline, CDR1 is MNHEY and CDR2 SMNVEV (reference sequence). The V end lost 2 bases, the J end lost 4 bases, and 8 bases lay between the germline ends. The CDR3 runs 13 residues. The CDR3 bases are TGTGCCAGCAGTTTACTAGTCGGCACTGAAGCTTTCTTT. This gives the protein CASSLLVGTEAFF.

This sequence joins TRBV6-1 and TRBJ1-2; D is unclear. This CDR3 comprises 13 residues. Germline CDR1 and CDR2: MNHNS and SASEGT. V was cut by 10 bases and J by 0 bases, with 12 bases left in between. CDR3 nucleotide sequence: TGTGCCACAAGGTGGGATACTAACTATGGCTACACCTTC. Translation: CATRWDTNYGYTF.

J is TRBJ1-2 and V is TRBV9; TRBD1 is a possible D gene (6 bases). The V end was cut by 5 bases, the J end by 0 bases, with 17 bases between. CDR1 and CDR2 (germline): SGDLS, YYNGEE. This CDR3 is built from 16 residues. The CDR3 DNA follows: TGTGCCAGCAGTGGGCAGGGGCGACAATCTAACTATGGCTACACCTTC. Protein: CASSGQGRQSNYGYTF. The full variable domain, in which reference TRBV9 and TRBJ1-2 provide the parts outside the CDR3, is DSGVTQTPKHLITATGQRVTLRCSPRSGDLSVYWYQQSLDQGLQFLIQYYNGEERAKGNILERFSAQQFPDLHSELNLSSLELGDSALYFCASSGQGRQSNYGYTFGSGTRLTVV.

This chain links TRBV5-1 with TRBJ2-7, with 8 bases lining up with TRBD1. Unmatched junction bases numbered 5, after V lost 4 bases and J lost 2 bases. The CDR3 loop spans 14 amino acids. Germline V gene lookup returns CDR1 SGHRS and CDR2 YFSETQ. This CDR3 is CASSPRQGPYEQYF. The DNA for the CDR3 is TGCGCCAGCAGCCCCAGACAGGGGCCCTACGAGCAGTACTTC.

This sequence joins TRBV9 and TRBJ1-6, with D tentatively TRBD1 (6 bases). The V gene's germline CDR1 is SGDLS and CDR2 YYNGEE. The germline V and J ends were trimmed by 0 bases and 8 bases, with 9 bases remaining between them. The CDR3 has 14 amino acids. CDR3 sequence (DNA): TGTGCCAGCAGCGTAGGAGGGGGAGATTCACCCCTCCACTTT. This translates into CASSVGGGDSPLHF.

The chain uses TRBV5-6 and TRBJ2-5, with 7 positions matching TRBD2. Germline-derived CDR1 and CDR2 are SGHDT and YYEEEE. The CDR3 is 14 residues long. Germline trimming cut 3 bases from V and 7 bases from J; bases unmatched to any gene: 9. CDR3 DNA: TGTGCCAGCAGCTCCAAACCGGGGGGTCGGACCCAGTACTTC. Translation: CASSSKPGGRTQYF.

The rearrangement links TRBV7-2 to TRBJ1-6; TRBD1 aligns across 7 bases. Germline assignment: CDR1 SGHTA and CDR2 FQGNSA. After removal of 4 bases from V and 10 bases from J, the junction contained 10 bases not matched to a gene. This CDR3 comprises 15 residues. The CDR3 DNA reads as TGTGCCAGCAGCTCCCCGACAGGGACTTGGTCACCCCTCCACTTT. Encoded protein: CASSSPTGTWSPLHF.

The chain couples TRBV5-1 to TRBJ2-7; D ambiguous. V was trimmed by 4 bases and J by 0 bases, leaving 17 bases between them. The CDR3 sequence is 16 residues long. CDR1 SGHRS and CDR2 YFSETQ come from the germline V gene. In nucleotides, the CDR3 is TGCGCCAGCAGCCCGTGGGGAAGGCCAAGCTCCTACGAGCAGTACTTC. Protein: CASSPWGRPSSYEQYF.

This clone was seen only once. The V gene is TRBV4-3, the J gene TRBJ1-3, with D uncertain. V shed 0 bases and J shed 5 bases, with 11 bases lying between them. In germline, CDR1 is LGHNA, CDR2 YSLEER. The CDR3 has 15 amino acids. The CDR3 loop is CASSQDRPARNTIYF. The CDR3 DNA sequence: TGCGCCAGCAGCCAAGACCGACCAGCCAGAAACACCATATATTTT.

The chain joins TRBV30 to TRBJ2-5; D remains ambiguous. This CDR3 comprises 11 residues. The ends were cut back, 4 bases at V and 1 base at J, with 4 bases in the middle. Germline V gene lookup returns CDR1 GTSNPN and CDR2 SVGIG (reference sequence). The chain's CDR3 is CAWNLQETQYF. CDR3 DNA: TGTGCCTGGAATCTCCAAGAGACCCAGTACTTC.

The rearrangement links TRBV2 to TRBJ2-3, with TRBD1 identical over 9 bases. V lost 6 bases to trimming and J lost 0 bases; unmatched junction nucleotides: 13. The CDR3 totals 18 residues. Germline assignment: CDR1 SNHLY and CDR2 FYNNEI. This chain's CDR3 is CASRLDGQGIFSTDTQYF. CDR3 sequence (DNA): TGTGCCAGCAGGCTCGACGGACAGGGGATTTTTAGCACAGATACGCAGTATTTT.

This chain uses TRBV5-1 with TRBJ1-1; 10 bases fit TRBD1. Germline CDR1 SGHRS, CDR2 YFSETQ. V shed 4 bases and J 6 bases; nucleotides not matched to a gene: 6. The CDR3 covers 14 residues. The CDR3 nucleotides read TGCGCCAGCAGCGCGCTAGGGACAGGGGCTGAAGCTTTCTTT. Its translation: CASSALGTGAEAFF.